This entry describes one T cell receptor (beta chain). The antigen is not known. V gave up 6 bases and J gave up 3 bases, with 12 bases separating them. Per the germline V gene, CDR1 is SGHKS and CDR2 is YYEKEE (reference sequence). The CDR3 contains 13 residues. This sample was included in a study of T-cell memory formation after mild COVID-19. Regarding the study as a whole: The authors left the SARS-CoV-2 specificity of second-wave clones peaking on day 37 unconfirmed.

TCRdb analysed the 5' RACE reads with MiXCR anew, one entry per CDR3 protein. The table records 400,000 or so distinct CDR3 sequences, roughly 20% of them present only once. The sequenced sample consisted of PBMCs or a T cell subset sorted from them (not recorded which). This clonotype originated in an adult woman who had mild COVID-19 (a few samples of this study predate the infection). Cell type and time point are not known. V is TRBV5-5 and J is TRBJ2-5; D is possibly TRBD1 (5 bases). DNA of the CDR3: TGTGCCAGCATCTTTCTCAGGGAAGAGACCCAGTACTTC. It is translated as CASIFLREETQYF.